The 10 T cell receptor beta chains below all came from one sample that was sequenced in a study of blood T cell repertoires in COVID-19. Method: immunoSEQ multiplex PCR; TCRdb's copy keeps in-frame clones and lacks some. Of fewer than 300,000 clones in the sample, around 84% are singletons; the top ten hold more than 1.1%. Sequencing used peripheral blood. Receptors originate from a human donor with COVID-19, enrolled during active disease. The donor label of this sample is uncertain.

Only a few counts were recorded for this clone. The chain uses TRBV20-1 and TRBJ1-2, with D unclear. This CDR3 region has 13 residues. Germline assignment: CDR1 DFQATT and CDR2 SNEGSKA (reference sequence). V shed 3 bases and J shed 7 bases, with 15 bases lying between them. The DNA for the CDR3 is TGCAGTGCTAGTTTCAACAGCCCCAGTGGCTACACCTTC. The encoded protein is CSASFNSPSGYTF.

This clone was seen a few times. V is TRBV5-1 and J is TRBJ2-2, with D maybe TRBD1 (6 bases). Germline-derived CDR1 and CDR2 are SGHRS and YFSETQ. Trimming shortened V by 0 bases and J by 4 bases, and 10 bases separated the two germline ends. This CDR3 is built from 15 residues. The CDR3, as DNA: TGCGCCAGCAGCTTGGGGAACAGGGCCACCGGGGAGCTGTTTTTT. Translation gives CASSLGNRATGELFF.

The chain recombines TRBV19 with TRBJ2-2; 9 bases map to TRBD2. CDR1 LNHDA and CDR2 SQIVND come from the germline V gene (reference sequence). The CDR3 loop spans 16 amino acids. Trimming at V came to 5 bases and at J to 0 bases, leaving 4 bases not matched to a gene. This CDR3 reads CASSPAGGANTGELFF. In DNA form, the CDR3 reads TGTGCCAGTAGTCCGGCGGGAGGGGCGAACACCGGGGAGCTGTTTTTT.

The chain joins TRBV13 to TRBJ1-1; D uncertain. The CDR3 is 16 amino acids. With 1 base removed from V and 0 bases from J, the gap between germline ends came to 12 bases. The germline V gene has CDR1 PRHDT and CDR2 FYEKMQ (reference sequence). The CDR3: CASSLVPETMNTEAFF. The CDR3 nucleotides read TGTGCCAGCAGCTTAGTGCCAGAAACGATGAACACTGAAGCTTTCTTT.

The V gene is TRBV7-9, the J gene TRBJ1-2; a weak D match, TRBD1 (5 bases). Between the trimmed V and J ends, which lost 0 bases and 5 bases, there was a span of 13 bases. This CDR3 region has 15 residues. Per germline, CDR1 SEHNR and CDR2 FQNEAQ (reference sequence). The chain's CDR3 is CASSLAPRDGYGYTF. The CDR3 bases are TGTGCCAGCAGCTTAGCGCCCAGGGATGGTTATGGCTACACCTTC.

V and J are TRBV6-5 and TRBJ2-1; possible D gene TRBD1, 5 bases. V lost 6 bases and J 8 bases, leaving 14 bases between the germline ends. CDR1 MNHEY and CDR2 SVGAGI come from the germline V gene. The CDR3 has 13 residues. The CDR3 nucleotides are TGTGCCAGCAGACCAAGGGGCTTCCATGAGCAGTTCTTC. Protein product: CASRPRGFHEQFF.

Only a few counts were recorded for this clone. The chain combines TRBV28 with TRBJ2-1, with 8 bases aligning to TRBD1. CDR3 length: 15 residues. The V and J ends lost 3 bases and 6 bases, in that order; junction bases with no gene match: 7. The germline CDR1 and CDR2 sequences are MDHEN and SYDVKM. This chain's CDR3 is CASSLGQGAVNEQFF. The DNA of the CDR3 is TGTGCCAGCAGTTTGGGGCAGGGGGCGGTCAATGAGCAGTTCTTC.

The V gene is TRBV28, the J gene TRBJ1-5; D is possibly TRBD1 (6 bases). Germline CDR1 and CDR2: MDHEN and SYDVKM. Trimming removed 5 bases at V and 3 bases at J, with 17 bases between. The CDR3 has 16 amino acids. The CDR3 region has the DNA TGTGCCAGCAGTCAGCCACAGGGATTGAACAATCAGCCCCAGCATTTT. It yields the protein CASSQPQGLNNQPQHF.

This clone has a count of ten or more. V usage is TRBV4-2 and J usage is TRBJ1-6, with 9 bases that match TRBD1. The germline gives CDR1 LGHNA, CDR2 YNFKEQ. The ends lost 1 base at V and 7 bases at J; junction bases unmatched: 5. This CDR3 spans 16 amino acids. The CDR3 sequence is CASSQVTGQGNSPLHF. CDR3 nucleotide sequence: TGTGCCAGCAGCCAAGTAACGGGACAGGGAAATTCACCCCTCCACTTT.

V gene TRBV20-1 combines with J gene TRBJ2-7; tentative D call: TRBD1 (5 bases). This CDR3 is built from 11 residues. The V end was cut by 7 bases, the J end by 3 bases, with 10 bases between. In germline, CDR1 is DFQATT, CDR2 SNEGSKA (reference sequence). Here the CDR3 DNA reads TGCAGTGTTCAGGGAAACTACGAGCAGTACTTC. Translating it yields CSVQGNYEQYF.